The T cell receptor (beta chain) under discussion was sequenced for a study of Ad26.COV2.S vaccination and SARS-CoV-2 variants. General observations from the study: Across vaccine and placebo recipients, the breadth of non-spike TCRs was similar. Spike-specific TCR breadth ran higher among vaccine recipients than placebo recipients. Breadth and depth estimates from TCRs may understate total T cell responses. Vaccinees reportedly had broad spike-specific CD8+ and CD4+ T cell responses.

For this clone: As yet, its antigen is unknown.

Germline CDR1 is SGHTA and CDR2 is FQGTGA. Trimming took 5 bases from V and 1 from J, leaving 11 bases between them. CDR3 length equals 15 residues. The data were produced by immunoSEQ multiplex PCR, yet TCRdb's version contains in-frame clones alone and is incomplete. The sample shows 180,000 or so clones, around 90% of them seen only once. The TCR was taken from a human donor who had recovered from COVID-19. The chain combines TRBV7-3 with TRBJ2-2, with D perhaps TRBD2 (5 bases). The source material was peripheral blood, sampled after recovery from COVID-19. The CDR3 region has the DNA TGTGCCAGCAGCCGGGCTAGCCGGAACACCGGGGAGCTGTTTTTT. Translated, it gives CASSRASRNTGELFF. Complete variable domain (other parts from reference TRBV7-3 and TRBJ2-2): GAGVSQTPSNKVTEKGKYVELRCDPISGHTALYWYRQSLGQGPEFLIYFQGTGAADDSGLPNDRFFAVRPEGSVSTLKIQRTERGDSAVYLCASSRASRNTGELFFGEGSRLTVL.